The text below deals with one T cell receptor (beta chain). Germline V gene lookup returns CDR1 SQVTM and CDR2 ANQGSEA. The CDR3 sequence is 14 residues long. These data originate in a study of blood T cells in healthy people across ages. Primers used in a second PCR of about 7 to 12 cycles were a sample-barcoded 5' primer and a J-beta primer mix. TCRdb re-analysed the 5' RACE reads in MiXCR, keeping a single row per CDR3 protein. The repertoire holds roughly 720,000 distinct CDR3 sequences, with roughly 50% as singletons. Sequenced: blood. This TCR derives from a man older than 75 in good health. J is TRBJ2-1 and V is TRBV29-1, with D perhaps given as TRBD1 or TRBD2 (5 bases each). With the DNA end fitting TRBJ2-7 better, the J assignment may be wrong. CDR3 coding DNA: TGCAGCGGGGGTGGGACGAGCTCCTACAATGGGCAGTACTTC. As protein: CSGGGTSSYNGQYF.